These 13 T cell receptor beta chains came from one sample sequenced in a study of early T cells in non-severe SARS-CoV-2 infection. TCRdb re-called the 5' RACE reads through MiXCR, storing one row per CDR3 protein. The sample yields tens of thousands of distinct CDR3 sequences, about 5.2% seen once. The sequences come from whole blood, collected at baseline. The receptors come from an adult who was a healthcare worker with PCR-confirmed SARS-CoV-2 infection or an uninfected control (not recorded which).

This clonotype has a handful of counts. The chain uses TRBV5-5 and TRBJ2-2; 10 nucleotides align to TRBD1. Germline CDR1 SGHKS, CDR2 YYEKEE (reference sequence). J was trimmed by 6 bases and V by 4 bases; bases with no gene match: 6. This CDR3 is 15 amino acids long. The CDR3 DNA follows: TGTGCCAGCAGCGCGAAGGACAGGGGGGCCGGGGAGCTGTTTTTT. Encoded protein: CASSAKDRGAGELFF.

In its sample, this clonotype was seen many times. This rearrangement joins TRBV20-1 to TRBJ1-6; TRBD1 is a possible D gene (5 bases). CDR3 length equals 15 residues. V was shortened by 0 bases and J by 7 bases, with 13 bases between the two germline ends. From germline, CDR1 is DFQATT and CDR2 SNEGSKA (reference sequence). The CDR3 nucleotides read TGCAGTGCTAGAGAATTCCAGGGTGGCAATTCACCCCTCCACTTT. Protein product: CSAREFQGGNSPLHF.

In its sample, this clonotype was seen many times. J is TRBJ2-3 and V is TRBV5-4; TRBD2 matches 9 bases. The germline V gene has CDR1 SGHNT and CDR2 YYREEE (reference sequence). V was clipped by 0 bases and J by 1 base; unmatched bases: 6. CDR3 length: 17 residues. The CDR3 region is CASSLDAREGRTDTQYF. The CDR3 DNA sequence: TGTGCCAGCAGCTTGGACGCGCGGGAGGGCCGCACAGATACGCAGTATTTT.

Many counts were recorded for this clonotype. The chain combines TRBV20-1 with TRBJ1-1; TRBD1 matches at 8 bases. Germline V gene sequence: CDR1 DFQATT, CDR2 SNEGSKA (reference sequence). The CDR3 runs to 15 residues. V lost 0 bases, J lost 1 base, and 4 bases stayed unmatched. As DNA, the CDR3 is TGCAGTGCTAGAGATCTGGGACAGGCGAACACTGAAGCTTTCTTT. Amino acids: CSARDLGQANTEAFF.

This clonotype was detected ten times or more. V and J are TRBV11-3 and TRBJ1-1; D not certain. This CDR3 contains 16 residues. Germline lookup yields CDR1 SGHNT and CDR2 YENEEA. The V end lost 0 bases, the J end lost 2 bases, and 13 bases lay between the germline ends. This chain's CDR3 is CASSLDLGAFNTEAFF. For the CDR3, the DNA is TGTGCCAGCAGCTTAGATTTGGGAGCCTTTAACACTGAAGCTTTCTTT.

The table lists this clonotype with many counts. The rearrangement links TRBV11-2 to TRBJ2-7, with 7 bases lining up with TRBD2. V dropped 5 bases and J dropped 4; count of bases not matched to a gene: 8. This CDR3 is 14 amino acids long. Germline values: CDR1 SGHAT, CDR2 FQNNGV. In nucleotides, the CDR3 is TGTGCCAGCAGCCCATGGACTAGAGGGTACGAGCAGTACGTC. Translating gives CASSPWTRGYEQYV.

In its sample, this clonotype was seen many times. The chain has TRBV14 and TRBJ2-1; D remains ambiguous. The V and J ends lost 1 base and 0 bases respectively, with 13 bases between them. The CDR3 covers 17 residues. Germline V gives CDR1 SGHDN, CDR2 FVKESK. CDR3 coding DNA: TGTGCCAGCAGCCAAGGGAACGCGTTTAGCTCCTACAATGAGCAGTTCTTC. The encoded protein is CASSQGNAFSSYNEQFF.

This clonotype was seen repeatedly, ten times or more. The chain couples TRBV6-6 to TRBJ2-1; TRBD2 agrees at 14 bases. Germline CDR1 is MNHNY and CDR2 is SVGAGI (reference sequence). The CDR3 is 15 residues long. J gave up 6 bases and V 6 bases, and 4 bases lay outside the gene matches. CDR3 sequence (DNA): TGTGCCAGCAGAATGACTAGCGGGAGGGCCAATGAGCAGTTCTTC. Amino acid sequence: CASRMTSGRANEQFF.

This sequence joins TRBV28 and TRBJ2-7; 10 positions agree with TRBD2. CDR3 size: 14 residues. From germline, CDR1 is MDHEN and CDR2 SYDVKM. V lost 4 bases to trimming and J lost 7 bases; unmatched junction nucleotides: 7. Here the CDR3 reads CASSSGTSDLEQYF. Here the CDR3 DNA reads TGTGCCAGCAGTTCCGGGACTAGCGACTTGGAGCAGTACTTC.

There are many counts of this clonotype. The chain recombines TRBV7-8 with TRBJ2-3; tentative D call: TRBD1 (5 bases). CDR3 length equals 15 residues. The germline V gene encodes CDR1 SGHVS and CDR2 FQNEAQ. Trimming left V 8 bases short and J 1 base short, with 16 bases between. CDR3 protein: CASGGAQGGTDTQYF. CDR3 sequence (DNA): TGTGCCAGCGGCGGTGCCCAGGGTGGCACAGATACGCAGTATTTT.

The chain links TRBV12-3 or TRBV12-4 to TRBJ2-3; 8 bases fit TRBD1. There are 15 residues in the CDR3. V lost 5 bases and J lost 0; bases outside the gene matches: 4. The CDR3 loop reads CASSPWDRSTDTQYF. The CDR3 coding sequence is TGTGCCAGCAGTCCCTGGGACAGGAGCACAGATACGCAGTATTTT.

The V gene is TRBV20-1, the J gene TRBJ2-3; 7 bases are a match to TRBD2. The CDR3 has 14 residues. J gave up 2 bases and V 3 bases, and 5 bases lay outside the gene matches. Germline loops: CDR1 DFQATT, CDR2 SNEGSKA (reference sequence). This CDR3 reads CSASVLAATDTQYF. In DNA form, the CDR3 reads TGCAGTGCTAGTGTCCTAGCGGCCACAGATACGCAGTATTTT.

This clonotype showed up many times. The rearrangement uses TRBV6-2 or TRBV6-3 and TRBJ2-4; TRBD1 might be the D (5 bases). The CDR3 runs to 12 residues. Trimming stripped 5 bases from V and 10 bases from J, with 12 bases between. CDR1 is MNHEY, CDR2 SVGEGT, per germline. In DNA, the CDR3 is TGTGCCAGCAGTACGACAGCTAAGATTCAGTACTTC. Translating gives CASSTTAKIQYF.